This entry features one TCR beta chain sequence. Its cognate antigen is unknown. One base away lies a much larger clone, so this may be a sequencing read error. This CDR3 fails to terminate in the conserved phenylalanine or tryptophan, so it likely reflects a read error. The sample is drawn from a study of glioma-infiltrating T cells. Regarding the study as a whole: CDR3 overlap between tissue and blood was very small. Above-expected tissue-blood divergence occurred in all gliomas, most in low-grade ones.

Using RNA template, CDR3s of TCR alpha and beta were amplified with iRepertoire arm-PCR. For one-step reverse transcription and amplification, about 85-400 ng of tissue mRNA or PBMC total RNA was used. TCRdb re-analysed the multiplex PCR reads in MiXCR, keeping a single row per CDR3 protein. Of around 190,000 distinct CDR3 sequences in the sample, over 40% were seen once. Trimming cost V 5 bases and J 3 bases, with 5 bases left between them. CDR3 length: 11 amino acids. CDR1 and CDR2 from the germline V gene are LNHDA and SQIVND (reference sequence). Sequencing was performed on glioma tissue, nonneoplastic brain tissue, or PBMCs (not recorded which). The TCR sequence derives from a human donor with low-grade glioma or glioblastoma, undergoing nonglioma brain surgery, or in good health (not recorded which). This rearrangement joins TRBV19 to TRBJ2-7; D gene unclear. The CDR3 region is CASSGIYEQYL. The CDR3 DNA follows: TGTGCCAGTAGTGGGATCTACGAGCAGTACCTC.